This T cell receptor (beta chain) was observed in a study of T cell responses to AZD1222 COVID-19 vaccine. This clone showed up just once. The data were produced by immunoSEQ multiplex PCR, yet TCRdb's version contains in-frame clones alone and is incomplete. The sample consists of 74,000 or so clones, about 85% of them appearing once. CDR3 length: 16 amino acids. CDR1 MGHRA and CDR2 YSYEKL come from the germline V gene. V lost 4 bases and J 2 bases, leaving 15 bases between the germline ends. This clonotype was sampled from an adult in good health. The gene calls are TRBV4-1 and TRBJ2-1, with D possibly TRBD1 on 6 matching bases. The material was peripheral blood, obtained on day 0 of AZD1222 vaccination. Here the CDR3 reads CASSLGQITPYNEQFF. CDR3 DNA sequence: TGCGCCAGCAGCCTTGGACAGATTACACCCTACAATGAGCAGTTCTTC.